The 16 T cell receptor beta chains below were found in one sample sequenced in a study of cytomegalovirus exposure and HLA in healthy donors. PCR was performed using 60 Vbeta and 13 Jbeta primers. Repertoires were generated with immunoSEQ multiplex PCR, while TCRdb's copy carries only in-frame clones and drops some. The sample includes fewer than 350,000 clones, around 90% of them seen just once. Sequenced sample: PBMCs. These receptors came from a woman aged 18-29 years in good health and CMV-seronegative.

CDR3 protein: CASSLSGGATNEQFF. CDR3 coding DNA: TGTGCCAGCTCCCTCAGCGGGGGGGCAACAAATGAGCAGTTCTTC. The chain employs TRBV18 and TRBJ2-1; 10 nucleotides line up with TRBD2. This CDR3 has 15 residues. Germline CDR1 is KGHSH and CDR2 is LQKENI. Trimming removed 6 bases from V and 7 bases from J; junction bases left unmatched: 9.

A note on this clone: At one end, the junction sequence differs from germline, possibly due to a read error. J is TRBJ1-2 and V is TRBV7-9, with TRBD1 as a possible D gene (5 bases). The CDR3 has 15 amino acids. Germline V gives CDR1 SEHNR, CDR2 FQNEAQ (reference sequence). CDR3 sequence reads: CSSSLGEGTAGGYTF. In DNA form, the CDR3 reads TGTTCCAGCAGCTTAGGAGAGGGGACCGCGGGGGGCTACACCTTC. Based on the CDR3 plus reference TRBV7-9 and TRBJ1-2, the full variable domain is DTGVSQNPRHKITKRGQNVTFRCDPISEHNRLYWYRQTLGQGPEFLTYFQNEAQLEKSRLLSDRFSAERPKGSFSTLEIQRTEQGDSAMYLCSSSLGEGTAGGYTFGSGTRLTVV.

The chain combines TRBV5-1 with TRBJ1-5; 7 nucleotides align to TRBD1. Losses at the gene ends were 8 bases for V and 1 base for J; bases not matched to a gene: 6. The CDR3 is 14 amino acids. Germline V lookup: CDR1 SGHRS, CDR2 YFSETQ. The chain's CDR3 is CARQGWYSNQPQHF. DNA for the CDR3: TGCGCCAGACAGGGGTGGTACAGCAATCAGCCCCAGCATTTT.

Here the CDR3 reads CASSSQNSPLHF. CDR3 bases: TGTGCCAGCAGCTCTCAGAATTCACCCCTCCACTTT. The chain has TRBV13 and TRBJ1-6; D remains ambiguous. This CDR3 is 12 amino acids long. Between the trimmed V and J ends, which lost 4 bases and 7 bases, there was a span of 5 bases. From germline, CDR1 is PRHDT and CDR2 FYEKMQ (reference sequence).

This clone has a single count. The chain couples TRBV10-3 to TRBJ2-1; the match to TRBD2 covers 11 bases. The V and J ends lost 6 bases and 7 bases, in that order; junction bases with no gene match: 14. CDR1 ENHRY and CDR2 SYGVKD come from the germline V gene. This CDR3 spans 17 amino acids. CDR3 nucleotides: TGTGCCATCAGACCTAGCGGGGGGTCCCACACCCTTAATGAGCAGTTCTTC. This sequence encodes CAIRPSGGSHTLNEQFF.

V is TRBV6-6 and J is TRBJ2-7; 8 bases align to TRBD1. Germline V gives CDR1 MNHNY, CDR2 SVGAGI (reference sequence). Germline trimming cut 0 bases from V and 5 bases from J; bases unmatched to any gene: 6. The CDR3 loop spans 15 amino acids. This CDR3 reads CASSYSGPGGNEQYF. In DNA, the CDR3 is TGTGCCAGCAGTTACTCGGGGCCAGGGGGCAACGAGCAGTACTTC.

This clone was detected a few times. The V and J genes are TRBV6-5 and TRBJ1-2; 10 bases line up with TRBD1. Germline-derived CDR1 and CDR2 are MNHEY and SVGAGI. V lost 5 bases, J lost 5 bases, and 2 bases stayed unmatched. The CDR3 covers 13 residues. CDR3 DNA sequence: TGTGCCAGCAGTAGGACAGGGGGATATGGCTACACCTTC. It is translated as CASSRTGGYGYTF.

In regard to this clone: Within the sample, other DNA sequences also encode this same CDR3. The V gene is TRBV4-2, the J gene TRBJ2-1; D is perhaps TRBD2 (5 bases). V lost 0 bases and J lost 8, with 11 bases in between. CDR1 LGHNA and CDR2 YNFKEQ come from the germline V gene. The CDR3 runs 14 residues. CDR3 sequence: CASSQDAGVDEQFF. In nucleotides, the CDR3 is TGTGCCAGCAGCCAAGATGCCGGGGTGGATGAGCAGTTCTTC.

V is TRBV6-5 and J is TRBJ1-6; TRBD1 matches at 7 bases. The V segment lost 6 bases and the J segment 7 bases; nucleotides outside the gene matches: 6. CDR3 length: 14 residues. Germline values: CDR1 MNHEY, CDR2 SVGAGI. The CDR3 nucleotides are TGTGCCAGCAGGCCTCCGGGACAGAATTCACCCCTCCACTTT. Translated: CASRPPGQNSPLHF.

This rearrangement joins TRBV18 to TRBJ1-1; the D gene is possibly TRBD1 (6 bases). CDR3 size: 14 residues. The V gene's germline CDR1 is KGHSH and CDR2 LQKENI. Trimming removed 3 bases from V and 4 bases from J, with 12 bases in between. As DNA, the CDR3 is TGTGCCAGCTCACCGGAACAGGGCTCCACTGAAGCTTTCTTT. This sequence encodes CASSPEQGSTEAFF.

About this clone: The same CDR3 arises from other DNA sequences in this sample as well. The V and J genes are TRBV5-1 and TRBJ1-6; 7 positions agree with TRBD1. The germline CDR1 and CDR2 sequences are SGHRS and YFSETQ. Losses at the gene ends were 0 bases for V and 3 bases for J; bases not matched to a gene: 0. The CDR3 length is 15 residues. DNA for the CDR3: TGCGCCAGCAGCTTGGGACAGGGCTATAATTCACCCCTCCACTTT. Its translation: CASSLGQGYNSPLHF.

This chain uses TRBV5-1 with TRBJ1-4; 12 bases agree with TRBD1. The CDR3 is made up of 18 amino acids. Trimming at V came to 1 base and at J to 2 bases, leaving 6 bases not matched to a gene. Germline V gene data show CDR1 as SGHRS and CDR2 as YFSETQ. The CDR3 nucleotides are TGCGCCAGCAGCTTGACCGGGACAGGGGGCGCGACTAATGAAAAACTGTTTTTT. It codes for CASSLTGTGGATNEKLFF.

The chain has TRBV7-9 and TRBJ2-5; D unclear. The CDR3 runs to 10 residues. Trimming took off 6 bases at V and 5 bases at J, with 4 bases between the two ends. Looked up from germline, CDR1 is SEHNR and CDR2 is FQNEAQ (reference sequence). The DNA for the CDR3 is TGTGCCAGCAGGGGCGAGACCCAGTACTTC. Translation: CASRGETQYF.

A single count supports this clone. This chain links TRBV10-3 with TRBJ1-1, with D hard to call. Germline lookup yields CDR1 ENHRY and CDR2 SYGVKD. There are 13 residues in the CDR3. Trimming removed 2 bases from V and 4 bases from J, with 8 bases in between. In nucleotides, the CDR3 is TGTGCCATCAGTGAGGCGGCGGGCACTGAAGCTTTCTTT. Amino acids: CAISEAAGTEAFF.

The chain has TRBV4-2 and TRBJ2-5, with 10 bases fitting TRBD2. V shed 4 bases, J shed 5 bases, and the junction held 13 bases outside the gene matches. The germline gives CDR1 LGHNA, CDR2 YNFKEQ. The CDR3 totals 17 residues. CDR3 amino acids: CASSPRASGGGGETQYF. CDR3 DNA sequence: TGTGCCAGCAGCCCTCGTGCTAGCGGGGGCGGGGGGGAGACCCAGTACTTC.

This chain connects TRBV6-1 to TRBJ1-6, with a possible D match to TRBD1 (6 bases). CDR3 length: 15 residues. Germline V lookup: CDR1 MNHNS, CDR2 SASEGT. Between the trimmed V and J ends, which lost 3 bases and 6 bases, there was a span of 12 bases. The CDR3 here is CASSDRQASNSPLHF. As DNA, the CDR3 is TGTGCCAGCAGTGACCGACAGGCTTCTAATTCACCCCTCCACTTT.